This TCR beta chain originates from a study of beta chain features in type 1 diabetes. Study results and caveats: It was among patients, rather than healthy donors, that naive, central memory and Treg TCRB repertoires appeared more similar.

What was sequenced were expressed TCRB transcripts, since all of the isolated RNA had been reverse transcribed. Measured with immunoSEQ multiplex PCR; TCRdb has only the in-frame clones, and not every one. The table includes 350,000 or so clones, about 18% detected once. Via the markers CD45RO/CCR7/CD25/CD127/CD95/CD27, stem cell-like memory, regulatory, central memory and naive CD4+ cells were sorted. As regards this clone: The target antigen is unknown.

Per germline, CDR1 MNHNY and CDR2 SVGAGI (reference sequence). The length of the CDR3 is 15 residues. The ends lost 2 bases at V and 4 bases at J; junction bases unmatched: 7. The sequence was collected from a woman aged 18-29 years in good health. The rearrangement links TRBV6-6 to TRBJ2-7; 8 bases match TRBD1. Sequencing used naive CD4+ T cells from blood. For the CDR3, the DNA is TGTGCCAGCAGTTACCTGGGTCAGGGGGCTTACGAGCAGTACTTC. Its protein product is CASSYLGQGAYEQYF.